This TCR beta chain stems from a study of blood T cell repertoires in COVID-19. Overall study: The United States, Italy and Spain were the sources of the acute and convalescent COVID-19 samples.

The CDR3 has 16 residues. Trimming removed 4 bases at V and 3 bases at J, with 20 bases between. The V gene's germline CDR1 is SGHKS and CDR2 YYEKEE (reference sequence). Methods used by the authors: By means of reference gene primer amplification, nucleated cell counts were estimated. Measured with immunoSEQ multiplex PCR; TCRdb has only the in-frame clones, and not every one. D and trimming were read from the DNA, whereas the V and J calls and clone size are those reported in that table. This table holds about 87,000 clones, roughly 75% found once. The gene calls are TRBV5-5 and TRBJ2-7, with D possibly being TRBD1 (6 bases). The source material was peripheral blood. The sequence derives from a woman aged 50 to 60 with acute or convalescent COVID-19. CDR3 DNA sequence: TGTGCCAGCAGCGGCGGACAGAGTTCCCTTTACTACGAGCAGTACTTC. Its translation is CASSGGQSSLYYEQYF.